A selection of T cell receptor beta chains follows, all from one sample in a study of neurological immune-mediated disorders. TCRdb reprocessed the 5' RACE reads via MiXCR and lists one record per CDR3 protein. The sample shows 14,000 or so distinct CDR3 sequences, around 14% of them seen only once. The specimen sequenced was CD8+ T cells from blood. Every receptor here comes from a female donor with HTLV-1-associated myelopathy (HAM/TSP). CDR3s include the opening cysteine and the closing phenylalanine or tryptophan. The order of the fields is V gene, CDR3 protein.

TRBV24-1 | CATSGGSGRGNEQFF
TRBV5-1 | CASSLGGGPYNEQFF
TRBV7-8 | CASSPRLASVDEQYF
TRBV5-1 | CASSLELSWDGYTF
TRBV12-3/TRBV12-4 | CASSLMYSNQPQHF
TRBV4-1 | CASSSQSNEQFF
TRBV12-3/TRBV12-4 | CASSPARAETQYF
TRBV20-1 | CSARDRVSVYEQYF
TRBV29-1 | CSVVGQGYSGANVLTF
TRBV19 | CASSGTSGAYEQYF
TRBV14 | CASSQRHGNTIYF
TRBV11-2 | CASSSRTSGRLNEQFF
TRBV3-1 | CASSPTSGEAYNEQFF
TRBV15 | CATSRALDGSTYNEQFF
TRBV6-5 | CASSYFLTSGSNEQFF
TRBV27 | CASSLYTSGGVDEQFF
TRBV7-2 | CATNMPHEQYF
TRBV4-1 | CASSQSAGGELFF
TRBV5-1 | CASSLAVGASYAFF
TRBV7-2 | CASGESSGGAYEQYF
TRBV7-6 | CASSRNSMTFFGNTIYF
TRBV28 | CASSFLSSGANVLTF
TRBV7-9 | CASSLAGTGNTEAFF
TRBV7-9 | CASSITEQGVEQETQYF
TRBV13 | CASSPLGPRSYNEQFF
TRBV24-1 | CATSVKDTQYF
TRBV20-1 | CSASPSSGPKSDTQYF
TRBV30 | CACPEIGGDSPLHF
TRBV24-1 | CATSPSGTRGNEQYF
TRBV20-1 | CSARDLTEPKSQETQYF
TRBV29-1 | CSVGTGGAGQETQYF
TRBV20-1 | CSARDLGLLNYGYTF
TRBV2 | CASCDGMNTEAFF
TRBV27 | CASSSPGLAGDPTDTQYF
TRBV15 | CATSRGLGMAESETQYF
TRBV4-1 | CASSQLTGVGEKLFF
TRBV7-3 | CASSEDGFTDTQYF
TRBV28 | CASSPGQGNGFSYEQYF
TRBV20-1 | CSGLAGVRYTQYF
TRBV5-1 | CASSLDWGGGYEQYF
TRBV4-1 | CASSQDRTGYEQYF
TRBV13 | CASTAGQGILYGYTF
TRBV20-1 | CSAKYVWGASYGYTF
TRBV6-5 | CASPGLAGAQETQYF
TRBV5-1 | CASSLAQGGDYGYTF
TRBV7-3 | CASSSAGGPGEQYF